These 24 T cell receptor beta chains share one sample of origin, sequenced in a study of blood T cell repertoires in COVID-19. Generated by immunoSEQ multiplex PCR, the TCRdb table keeps only in-frame clones and is missing some. The sample lists about 150,000 clones, roughly 80% occurring once. Sequenced input: peripheral blood. Receptors originate from a woman aged 55-70 years with acute or convalescent COVID-19.

The chain has TRBV11-2 and TRBJ2-7, with D unclear. V was cut by 5 bases and J by 7 bases, with 12 bases left in between. CDR3 length equals 12 residues. Germline assignment: CDR1 SGHAT and CDR2 FQNNGV. Here the CDR3 reads CASSPPFGEQYF. CDR3 nucleotides: TGTGCCAGCAGCCCCCCCTTCGGGGAGCAGTACTTC. The variable domain in full, with the rest retrieved from reference TRBV11-2 and TRBJ2-7, is EAGVAQSPRYKIIEKRQSVAFWCNPISGHATLYWYQQILGQGPKLLIQFQNNGVVDDSQLPKDRFSAERLKGVDSTLKIQPAKLEDSAVYLCASSPPFGEQYFGPGTRLTVT.

The CDR3 DNA reads TGTGCCAGTAGTCGGGCGGGATCCGGAAAACTGTTTTTT. It specifies CASSRAGSGKLFF. The chain links TRBV19 to TRBJ1-4, with unresolved D. CDR3 size: 13 residues. Germline V gene data show CDR1 as LNHDA and CDR2 as SQIVND (reference sequence). V lost 5 bases and J lost 10, with 14 bases in between.

V and J are TRBV5-1 and TRBJ1-3, with TRBD1 as a possible D gene (6 bases). V lost 4 bases, J lost 3 bases, and 11 bases lay in between. CDR1 and CDR2 from the germline V gene are SGHRS and YFSETQ. The CDR3 runs 14 residues. For the CDR3, the DNA is TGCGCCAGCAGCCCCCGGACAGATGGAAACACCATATATTTT. Protein: CASSPRTDGNTIYF.

This chain links TRBV10-2 with TRBJ1-2, with D hard to call. The CDR3 loop spans 14 amino acids. CDR1 is WSHSY, CDR2 SAAADI, per germline. Trimming removed 6 bases at V and 4 bases at J, with 15 bases between. The chain's CDR3 is CASSSGQMSYGYTF. The CDR3, as DNA: TGCGCCAGCAGCAGCGGGCAGATGTCCTATGGCTACACCTTC.

The CDR3 sequence is CASSILLSGANVLTF. CDR3 coding DNA: TGTGCCAGCAGTATACTACTCTCTGGGGCCAACGTCCTGACTTTC. This chain joins TRBV3-1 (or the pseudogene TRBV3-2) and TRBJ2-6; D unclear. V lost 6 bases to trimming and J lost 0 bases, with 9 bases between them. The CDR3 consists of 15 residues. The germline V gene has CDR1 LGHDT and CDR2 YNNKEL (reference sequence).

The count of this clone is one. The chain links TRBV3-1 (or the pseudogene TRBV3-2) to TRBJ2-1; 7 nucleotides align to TRBD1. Losses at the gene ends were 3 bases for V and 5 bases for J; bases not matched to a gene: 10. Germline V gives CDR1 LGHDT, CDR2 YNNKEL (reference sequence). This CDR3 contains 16 residues. The CDR3 coding sequence is TGTGCCAGCAGCCACTACACAGGGGTAAAGAACAATGAGCAGTTCTTC. Its translation is CASSHYTGVKNNEQFF.

The chain joins TRBV30 to TRBJ2-1; D might be TRBD1 (5 bases). Germline V gives CDR1 GTSNPN, CDR2 SVGIG (reference sequence). Trimming removed 2 bases from V and 2 bases from J, with 13 bases in between. The CDR3 loop spans 15 amino acids. The CDR3 loop reads CAWSFLGQAYNEQFF. The CDR3 coding sequence is TGTGCCTGGAGTTTCCTGGGGCAGGCCTACAATGAGCAGTTCTTC.

V and J are TRBV29-1 and TRBJ1-2, with D unresolved. The CDR3 has 14 amino acids. Germline CDR1 and CDR2: SQVTM and ANQGSEA. V gave up 7 bases and J gave up 0 bases, with 15 bases separating them. The CDR3 protein is CSALPQLANYGYTF. The DNA for the CDR3 is TGCAGCGCTCTCCCACAGTTAGCTAACTATGGCTACACCTTC.

This clone turned up a few times. The V and J genes are TRBV6-5 and TRBJ2-7; the match to TRBD2 covers 11 bases. CDR1 is MNHEY, CDR2 SVGAGI, per germline. This CDR3 has 15 residues. The V and J ends lost 10 bases and 5 bases, in that order; junction bases with no gene match: 13. CDR3 amino acids: CATHSPGLAVNEQYF. The CDR3 DNA sequence: TGTGCCACCCACTCTCCGGGACTAGCGGTAAACGAGCAGTACTTC.

In this sample, this clone turned up once. V is TRBV7-9 and J is TRBJ1-1; the D gene is possibly TRBD1 (6 bases). The CDR3 is 17 residues long. V was trimmed by 4 bases and J by 13 bases, leaving 31 bases between them. CDR1 and CDR2 (germline): SEHNR, FQNEAQ (reference sequence). Written as DNA, the CDR3 is TGTGCCAGCAGCTCCGACCGGGACACTCACCGCCTCGTCGGAGGTTTCTTT. Its protein product is CASSSDRDTHRLVGGFF.

The CDR3 DNA reads as TGCGCCAGCAGAGAAGACAGGGCCCTGAACACTGAAGCTTTCTTT. This sequence encodes CASREDRALNTEAFF. J is TRBJ1-1 and V is TRBV5-1, with 7 positions matching TRBD1. The CDR3 is 15 amino acids. Losses at the gene ends were 5 bases for V and 0 bases for J; bases not matched to a gene: 7. Per germline, CDR1 SGHRS and CDR2 YFSETQ. Supplemented by reference TRBV5-1 and TRBJ1-1, the full variable domain reads KAGVTQTPRYLIKTRGQQVTLSCSPISGHRSVSWYQQTPGQGLQFLFEYFSETQRNKGNFPGRFSGRQFSNSRSEMNVSTLELGDSALYLCASREDRALNTEAFFGQGTRLTVV.

V and J are TRBV18 and TRBJ2-1; 16 nucleotides align to TRBD2. Trimming at V came to 5 bases and at J to 10 bases, leaving 11 bases not matched to a gene. Germline V gene sequence: CDR1 KGHSH, CDR2 LQKENI. The CDR3 length is 17 residues. In DNA, the CDR3 is TGTGCCAGCTCAACGGGACTAGCGGGGGGGAACCCTTGGGAGCAGTTCTTC. Encoded protein: CASSTGLAGGNPWEQFF.

This chain connects TRBV6-5 to TRBJ2-2; possibly TRBD2 for D (5 bases). CDR1 and CDR2 from the germline V gene are MNHEY and SVGAGI. V lost 6 bases and J 5 bases, leaving 16 bases between the germline ends. The CDR3 sequence is 15 residues long. Here the CDR3 reads CASSLTTRGTGELFF. DNA of the CDR3: TGTGCCAGCAGCCTGACAACACGGGGAACCGGGGAGCTGTTTTTT.

The chain recombines TRBV7-3 with TRBJ2-2, with 8 nucleotides matching TRBD2. The germline gives CDR1 SGHTA, CDR2 FQGTGA. V lost 5 bases and J lost 1; bases outside the gene matches: 3. The CDR3 has 15 amino acids. CDR3 amino acids: CASSSLAGNTGELFF. The CDR3 region has the DNA TGTGCCAGCAGCAGCCTAGCGGGGAACACCGGGGAGCTGTTTTTT.

The table lists this clone with a count of one. This chain uses TRBV19 with TRBJ1-2, with D possibly TRBD1 on 5 matching bases. This CDR3 region has 16 residues. Germline CDR1 is LNHDA and CDR2 is SQIVND (reference sequence). With 3 bases removed from V and 3 bases from J, the gap between germline ends came to 17 bases. CDR3 DNA sequence: TGTGCCAGTAGTATGGGCAGGGAATTGCAACACTATGGCTACACCTTC. Translated: CASSMGRELQHYGYTF.

This clone was seen a handful of times. The V and J genes are TRBV18 and TRBJ2-2, with no clear D. The CDR3 is 14 amino acids. Germline V CDR1 and CDR2: KGHSH, LQKENI. The ends were cut back, 4 bases at V and 6 bases at J, with 12 bases in the middle. CDR3 in DNA: TGTGCCAGCTCACTCGGGTCACCAGCCGGGGAGCTGTTTTTT. Protein sequence: CASSLGSPAGELFF.

The chain carries TRBV6-6 and TRBJ1-3; tentatively, D is TRBD1 (6 bases). Trimming left V 5 bases short and J 0 bases short, with 14 bases between. This CDR3 comprises 16 residues. Germline CDR1 reads MNHNY; CDR2 reads SVGAGI (reference sequence). Written as DNA, the CDR3 is TGTGCCAGCAGTGGGGGCAGAAGAAGCTCTGGAAACACCATATATTTT. It yields the protein CASSGGRRSSGNTIYF.

CDR3 loop: CASSLGGGQRIMNTEAFF. CDR3 nucleotides: TGTGCCAGCAGCTTAGGGGGCGGACAGAGGATCATGAACACTGAAGCTTTCTTT. The chain has TRBV5-4 and TRBJ1-1, with 7 nucleotides matching TRBD1. The germline gives CDR1 SGHNT, CDR2 YYREEE (reference sequence). CDR3 length equals 18 residues. With V trimmed by 2 bases and J by 0 bases, 13 bases remained unmatched.

The chain links TRBV7-9 to TRBJ2-5; D is undetermined. The germline CDR1 and CDR2 sequences are SEHNR and FQNEAQ (reference sequence). The ends were cut back, 5 bases at V and 1 base at J, with 17 bases in the middle. The CDR3 spans 16 residues. CDR3 sequence: CASSPPGIASQETQYF. The CDR3 DNA reads as TGTGCCAGCAGCCCCCCTGGTATAGCCTCCCAAGAGACCCAGTACTTC. Full variable domain (outside the CDR3, taken from reference TRBV7-9 and TRBJ2-5): DTGVSQNPRHKITKRGQNVTFRCDPISEHNRLYWYRQTLGQGPEFLTYFQNEAQLEKSRLLSDRFSAERPKGSFSTLEIQRTEQGDSAMYLCASSPPGIASQETQYFGPGTRLLVL.

The chain combines TRBV2 with TRBJ1-6, with 9 bases lining up with TRBD1. This CDR3 region has 12 residues. V shed 6 bases, J shed 14 bases, and the junction held 5 bases outside the gene matches. Germline V lookup: CDR1 SNHLY, CDR2 FYNNEI. CDR3 coding DNA: TGTGCCAGCAGCCAGGACAGGGGCGCCCTCCACTTT. Translating it yields CASSQDRGALHF.

J is TRBJ1-1 and V is TRBV5-8; D gene ambiguous. Germline V gene data show CDR1 as SGHTS and CDR2 as YDEGEE. The CDR3 is made up of 11 amino acids. Deletions cut 3 bases from V and 3 bases from J, with 3 bases between. This chain's CDR3 is CASSSYTEAFF. The CDR3 region has the DNA TGTGCCAGCAGCTCATACACTGAAGCTTTCTTT.

The rearrangement uses TRBV2 and TRBJ2-7, with D possibly matching TRBD1 (6 bases). The CDR3 consists of 14 residues. V was shortened by 6 bases and J by 6 bases, with 18 bases between the two germline ends. Germline V gives CDR1 SNHLY, CDR2 FYNNEI. CDR3 in DNA: TGTGCCAGCAGCCGGGACATCCAAGGCCTCGAGCAGTACTTC. Translation gives CASSRDIQGLEQYF.

The CDR3 sequence: CASSPGFNSPLHF. CDR3 sequence (DNA): TGTGCCAGCAGCCCCGGGTTTAATTCACCCCTCCACTTT. The chain joins TRBV27 to TRBJ1-6; unclear D gene. The CDR3 length is 13 residues. CDR1 is MNHEY, CDR2 SMNVEV, per germline (reference sequence). V lost 6 bases to trimming and J lost 6 bases, with 9 bases between them.

The chain links TRBV6-6 to TRBJ1-1; tentative D call: TRBD1 (5 bases). This CDR3 region has 15 residues. Trimming took 6 bases from V and 0 from J, leaving 14 bases between them. The germline CDR1 and CDR2 sequences are MNHNY and SVGAGI (reference sequence). The CDR3, as DNA: TGTGCCAGCAGGGACCGTGGGGGGGTGAACACTGAAGCTTTCTTT. Protein product: CASRDRGGVNTEAFF.